The 10 T cell receptor beta chains below come from one sample, sequenced in a study of cytomegalovirus exposure and HLA in healthy donors (dated by TCRdb to the late 2010s). Receptor amplification or capture employed the immunoSEQ multiplex PCR assay. The multiplex PCR relied on a mix of 60 forward primers for TCR Vbeta segments and 13 reverse primers for TCR Jbeta segments. Held by TCRdb, this immuneACCESS table contains in-frame sequences only and omits some clones. Under half of the omission traces to an unresolved V gene where checked; the cause of the rest is unknown. The sample has 170,000 or so clones on record, over 70% of them singletons. Under 0.6% of the sample is held by the ten biggest clonotypes. Sequenced material: PBMCs. These receptors were taken from a woman aged 45-60 years in good health and CMV-seronegative.

The chain recombines TRBV9 with TRBJ2-1; 8 bases align to TRBD1. CDR1 SGDLS and CDR2 YYNGEE come from the germline V gene. Unmatched junction bases numbered 12, after V lost 3 bases and J lost 13 bases. The CDR3 spans 14 residues. The CDR3 protein is CASSGQGTGLIQFF. DNA for the CDR3: TGTGCCAGCAGCGGACAAGGGACAGGCCTAATCCAGTTCTTC. The full variable domain, with the rest looked up from reference TRBV9 and TRBJ2-1, is DSGVTQTPKHLITATGQRVTLRCSPRSGDLSVYWYQQSLDQGLQFLIQYYNGEERAKGNILERFSAQQFPDLHSELNLSSLELGDSALYFCASSGQGTGLIQFFGPGTRLTVL.

This sequence joins TRBV5-4 and TRBJ1-4; D not certain. This CDR3 spans 14 amino acids. V lost 2 bases to trimming and J lost 4 bases, with 9 bases between them. The germline V gene has CDR1 SGHNT and CDR2 YYREEE (reference sequence). CDR3 amino acids: CASSFGVNNEKLFF. CDR3 DNA sequence: TGTGCCAGCAGCTTCGGGGTTAATAATGAAAAACTGTTTTTT. Full variable domain (outside the CDR3, taken from reference TRBV5-4 and TRBJ1-4): ETGVTQSPTHLIKTRGQQVTLRCSSQSGHNTVSWYQQALGQGPQFIFQYYREEENGRGNFPPRFSGLQFPNYSSELNVNALELDDSALYLCASSFGVNNEKLFFGSGTQLSVL.

The chain uses TRBV27 and TRBJ1-1; maybe TRBD1 (6 bases). V lost 1 base to trimming and J lost 3 bases, with 9 bases between them. CDR3 length: 14 amino acids. Per the germline V gene, CDR1 is MNHEY and CDR2 is SMNVEV (reference sequence). CDR3 sequence: CASSLLDRYTEAFF. Here the CDR3 DNA reads TGTGCCAGCAGTTTATTGGACAGATACACTGAAGCTTTCTTT.

This chain joins TRBV5-1 and TRBJ1-1; D call uncertain. Germline V gene data show CDR1 as SGHRS and CDR2 as YFSETQ. The germline V and J ends were trimmed by 4 bases and 3 bases, with 10 bases remaining between them. CDR3 length: 13 residues. CDR3 region: CASSASRDTEAFF. The CDR3 region has the DNA TGCGCCAGCAGCGCCTCCCGGGACACTGAAGCTTTCTTT.

This chain uses TRBV4-3 with TRBJ1-2; 9 bases are shared with TRBD1. Germline V lookup: CDR1 LGHNA, CDR2 YSLEER. V gave up 4 bases and J gave up 13 bases; unmatched junction bases: 16. The length of the CDR3 is 15 residues. The CDR3 protein is CASSPQTGGSNGATF. The CDR3 nucleotides are TGCGCCAGCAGCCCCCAGACAGGGGGTAGTAACGGGGCCACCTTC.

This clone has a handful of counts. J is TRBJ2-5 and V is TRBV11-1; 7 positions agree with TRBD2. Germline V gene lookup returns CDR1 SGHAT and CDR2 FQDESV (reference sequence). This CDR3 spans 16 amino acids. V gave up 3 bases and J gave up 2 bases; unmatched junction bases: 9. DNA of the CDR3: TGTGCCAGCAGCTTGGGGCAGGGAGGGCTACAAGAGACCCAGTACTTC. It is translated as CASSLGQGGLQETQYF.

V is TRBV7-2 and J is TRBJ2-7, with TRBD1 identical over 10 bases. Germline V lookup: CDR1 SGHTA, CDR2 FQGNSA. V trimming: 6 bases; J trimming: 7 bases; junction bases outside the gene matches: 12. The length of the CDR3 is 15 residues. CDR3 region: CASSRRGTGAGEQYF. Here the CDR3 DNA reads TGTGCCAGCAGTCGAAGAGGGACAGGGGCCGGGGAGCAGTACTTC.

This chain uses TRBV6-6 with TRBJ1-4; D remains unclear. The CDR3 consists of 12 residues. V lost 3 bases and J lost 8, with 7 bases in between. Per germline, CDR1 MNHNY and CDR2 SVGAGI (reference sequence). The CDR3 spells CASSYTGEKLFF. CDR3 coding DNA: TGTGCCAGCAGTTATACGGGAGAAAAACTGTTTTTT.

This clone showed up just once. The chain has TRBV5-4 and TRBJ2-5; D ambiguous. The V gene lost 2 bases and the J gene lost 5 bases, with 4 bases spanning the gap. The CDR3 has 11 residues. The germline CDR1 and CDR2 sequences are SGHNT and YYREEE (reference sequence). CDR3 loop: CASSLRETQYF. In DNA form, the CDR3 reads TGTGCCAGCAGCTTACGGGAGACCCAGTACTTC. The full variable domain, rest sourced from reference TRBV5-4 and TRBJ2-5, is ETGVTQSPTHLIKTRGQQVTLRCSSQSGHNTVSWYQQALGQGPQFIFQYYREEENGRGNFPPRFSGLQFPNYSSELNVNALELDDSALYLCASSLRETQYFGPGTRLLVL.

The rearrangement links TRBV7-9 to TRBJ2-3; D is ambiguous. CDR1 and CDR2 from the germline V gene are SEHNR and FQNEAQ (reference sequence). This CDR3 has 16 amino acids. Trimming shortened V by 3 bases and J by 3 bases, and 16 bases separated the two germline ends. The CDR3, as DNA: TGTGCCAGCAGCTTGACACCCCCTACTTATACAGATACGCAGTATTTT. It is translated as CASSLTPPTYTDTQYF.